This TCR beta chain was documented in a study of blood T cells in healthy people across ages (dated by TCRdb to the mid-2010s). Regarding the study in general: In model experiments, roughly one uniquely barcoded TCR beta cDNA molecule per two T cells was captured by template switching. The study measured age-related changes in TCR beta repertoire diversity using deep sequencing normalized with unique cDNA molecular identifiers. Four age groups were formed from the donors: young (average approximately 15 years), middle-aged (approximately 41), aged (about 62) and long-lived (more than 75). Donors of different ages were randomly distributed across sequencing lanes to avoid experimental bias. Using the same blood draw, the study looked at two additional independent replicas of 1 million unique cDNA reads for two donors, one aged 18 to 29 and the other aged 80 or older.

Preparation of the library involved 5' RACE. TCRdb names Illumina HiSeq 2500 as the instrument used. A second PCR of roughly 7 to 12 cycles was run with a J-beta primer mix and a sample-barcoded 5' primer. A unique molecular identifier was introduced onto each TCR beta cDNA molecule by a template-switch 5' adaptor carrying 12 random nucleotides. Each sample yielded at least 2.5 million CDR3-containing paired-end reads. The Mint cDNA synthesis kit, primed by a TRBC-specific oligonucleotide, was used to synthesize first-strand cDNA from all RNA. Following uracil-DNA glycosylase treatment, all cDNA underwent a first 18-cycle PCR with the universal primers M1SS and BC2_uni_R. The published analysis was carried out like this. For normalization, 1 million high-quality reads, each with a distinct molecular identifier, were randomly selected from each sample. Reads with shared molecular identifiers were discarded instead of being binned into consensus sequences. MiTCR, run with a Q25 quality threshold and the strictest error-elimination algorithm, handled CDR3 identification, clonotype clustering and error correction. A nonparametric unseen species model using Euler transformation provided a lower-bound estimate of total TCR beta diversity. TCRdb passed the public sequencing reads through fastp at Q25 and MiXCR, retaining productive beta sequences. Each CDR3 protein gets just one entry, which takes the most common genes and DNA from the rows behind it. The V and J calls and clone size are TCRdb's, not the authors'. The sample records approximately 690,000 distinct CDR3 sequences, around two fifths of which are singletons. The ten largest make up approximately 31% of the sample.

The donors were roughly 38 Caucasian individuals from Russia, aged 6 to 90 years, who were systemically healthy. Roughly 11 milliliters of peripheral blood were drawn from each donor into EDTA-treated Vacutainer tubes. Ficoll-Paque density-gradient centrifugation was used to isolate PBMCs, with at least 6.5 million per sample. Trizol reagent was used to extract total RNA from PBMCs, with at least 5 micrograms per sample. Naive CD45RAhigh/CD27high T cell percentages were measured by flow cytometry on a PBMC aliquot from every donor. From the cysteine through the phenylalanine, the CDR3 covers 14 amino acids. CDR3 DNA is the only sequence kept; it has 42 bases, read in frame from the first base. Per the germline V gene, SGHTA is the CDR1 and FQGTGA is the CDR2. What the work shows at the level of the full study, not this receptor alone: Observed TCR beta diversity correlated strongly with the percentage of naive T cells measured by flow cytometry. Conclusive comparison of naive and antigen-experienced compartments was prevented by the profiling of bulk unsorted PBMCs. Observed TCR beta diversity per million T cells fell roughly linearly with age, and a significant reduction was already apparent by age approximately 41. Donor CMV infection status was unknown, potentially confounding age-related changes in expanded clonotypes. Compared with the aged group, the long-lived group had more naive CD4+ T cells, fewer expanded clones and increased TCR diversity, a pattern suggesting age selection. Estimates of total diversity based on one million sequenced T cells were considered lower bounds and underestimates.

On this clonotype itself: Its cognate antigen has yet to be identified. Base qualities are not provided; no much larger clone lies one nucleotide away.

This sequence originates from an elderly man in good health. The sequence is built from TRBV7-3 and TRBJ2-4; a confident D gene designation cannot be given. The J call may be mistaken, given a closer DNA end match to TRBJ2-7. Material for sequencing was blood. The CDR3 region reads CASSLGGNRDEQYF. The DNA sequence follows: TGTGCCAGCAGCTTAGGTGGAAATCGGGACGAGCAGTACTTC.